The present T cell receptor (beta chain) was sequenced within a study of cytomegalovirus exposure and HLA in healthy donors. For the study at large: The 95 to 150 validation repertoires used a platform that matched the one used for the approximately 700 first-cohort repertoires, as a later analysis reported.

There are 17 residues in the CDR3. With 0 bases clipped from V and 5 bases from J, the junction kept 8 bases outside the gene matches. Germline V lookup: CDR1 SGHRS, CDR2 YFSETQ. On this clone: Its antigen is as yet unknown.

The assay was immunoSEQ multiplex PCR, and TCRdb's table has in-frame clones only and misses some. Here the sample spans roughly 250,000 clones, more than 75% being singletons. The study, taken as a whole, reports: In vitro, a few CMV-associated chains proved specific for CMV antigens. The classifier reportedly diagnosed cytomegalovirus status with high sensitivity and specificity. The study put some 150 TCR beta chains on its list as cytomegalovirus-associated.

Sequenced sample: PBMCs. J is TRBJ2-3 and V is TRBV5-1; 11 bases align to TRBD2. The receptor's source is a woman aged 25 to 45 in good health and CMV-seropositive. CDR3 coding DNA: TGCGCCAGCAGCTTGGTACTAGCGGGAGTAGAGCGAGATACGCAGTATTTT. Translating gives CASSLVLAGVERDTQYF.